The 14 T cell receptor beta chains listed next were all sequenced from one sample in a study of cytomegalovirus exposure and HLA in healthy donors. Profiling relied on immunoSEQ multiplex PCR, and the TCRdb table lists in-frame clones only, not all of them. The table lists 68,000 or so clones, roughly 97% of them singletons, with 2% to 2.5% in the top ten. The sample taken for sequencing was PBMCs. These receptors were collected from a man between 18 and 29 years old in good health and CMV-seronegative.

The genes are TRBV28 and TRBJ1-5, with a weak D call TRBD1 (5 bases). Germline V gene sequence: CDR1 MDHEN, CDR2 SYDVKM. V was shortened by 5 bases and J by 0 bases, with 14 bases between the two germline ends. CDR3 length: 16 amino acids. The DNA of the CDR3 is TGTGCCAGCAGTCCCCAAGGACATACTAGCAATCAGCCCCAGCATTTT. Translated, it gives CASSPQGHTSNQPQHF.

J is TRBJ2-1 and V is TRBV15, with a tentative D call TRBD1 (6 bases). The CDR3 runs 16 residues. CDR1 is LNHNV, CDR2 YYDKDF, per germline (reference sequence). V gave up 0 bases and J gave up 7 bases, with 16 bases separating them. CDR3: CATSRENRDGVNEQFF. CDR3 DNA: TGTGCCACCAGCAGAGAAAACAGGGACGGAGTAAATGAGCAGTTCTTC.

Of note for this clone: The junction does not match germline at one end; this may be a read error. The genes are TRBV7-2 and TRBJ2-7, with unresolved D. Germline loops: CDR1 SGHTA, CDR2 FQGNSA. The CDR3 has 13 residues. The DNA for the CDR3 is TGTGCCAGCAGCTTAGCGCGGAGTAGTCCGCCGGACTTC. Its protein is CASSLARSSPPDF.

J is TRBJ2-4 and V is TRBV11-2; tentatively, D is TRBD2 (5 bases). This CDR3 is built from 17 residues. Germline V CDR1 and CDR2: SGHAT, FQNNGV. With 5 bases removed from V and 1 base from J, the gap between germline ends came to 18 bases. The chain's CDR3 is CASSRGRRLEAKNIQYF. In nucleotides, the CDR3 is TGTGCCAGCAGCCGAGGGCGACGGCTCGAGGCCAAAAACATTCAGTACTTC.

The V gene is TRBV5-6, the J gene TRBJ2-3; 7 bases match TRBD2. The trim removed 4 bases at V and 1 base at J, leaving 6 bases unmatched. This CDR3 is 15 amino acids long. CDR1 SGHDT and CDR2 YYEEEE come from the germline V gene. This CDR3 reads CASSLGGVGTDTQYF. The DNA for the CDR3 is TGTGCCAGCAGCCTTGGGGGGGTTGGCACAGATACGCAGTATTTT.

The chain couples TRBV4-1 to TRBJ1-5; D gene ambiguous. The CDR3 spans 15 residues. Germline V lookup: CDR1 MGHRA, CDR2 YSYEKL. V dropped 1 base and J dropped 4 bases, with 11 bases sitting between them. This chain's CDR3 is CASSQVGVANQPQHF. CDR3 nucleotide sequence: TGCGCCAGCAGCCAAGTTGGGGTAGCGAATCAGCCCCAGCATTTT.

The CDR3 protein is CASSEGTGIVRTGELFF. CDR3 coding DNA: TGTGCCAGCAGTGAAGGGACAGGGATCGTGAGAACCGGGGAGCTGTTTTTT. The rearrangement uses TRBV6-1 and TRBJ2-2, with 8 bases aligning to TRBD1. Germline V gene lookup returns CDR1 MNHNS and CDR2 SASEGT. The J segment lost 5 bases and the V segment lost 1 base, leaving 9 bases of the junction unmatched. There are 17 residues in the CDR3.

The V gene is TRBV18, the J gene TRBJ1-1, with 7 bases aligning to TRBD1. The V gene end was trimmed by 5 bases and the J gene end by 0 bases; junction bases not matched to a gene: 0. Germline loops: CDR1 KGHSH, CDR2 LQKENI. The CDR3 has 13 residues. CDR3 coding DNA: TGTGCCAGCTCAGACAGGGTGAACACTGAAGCTTTCTTT. Its protein product is CASSDRVNTEAFF.

In this sample, this clone turned up once. This chain joins TRBV9 and TRBJ2-3; 8 bases align to TRBD1. Germline CDR1 is SGDLS and CDR2 is YYNGEE. The CDR3 consists of 15 residues. V lost 4 bases and J lost 0; bases outside the gene matches: 4. CDR3 residues: CASSPRTGSTDTQYF. CDR3 DNA sequence: TGTGCCAGCAGCCCGCGGACAGGGAGCACAGATACGCAGTATTTT.

This chain links TRBV28 with TRBJ2-3; 11 nucleotides match TRBD2. V lost 2 bases to trimming and J lost 2 bases; unmatched junction nucleotides: 6. Germline V gene data show CDR1 as MDHEN and CDR2 as SYDVKM. This CDR3 is built from 17 residues. The DNA for the CDR3 is TGTGCCAGCAGTTTACCTGGGACTAGCGGTCACACAGATACGCAGTATTTT. This codes for CASSLPGTSGHTDTQYF. The whole variable domain, remainder taken from reference TRBV28 and TRBJ2-3, is DVKVTQSSRYLVKRTGEKVFLECVQDMDHENMFWYRQDPGLGLRLIYFSYDVKMKEKGDIPEGYSVSREKKERFSLILESASTNQTSMYLCASSLPGTSGHTDTQYFGPGTRLTVL.

A remark on this clone: The junction differs from germline at one of its ends, possibly a read error. The V and J genes are TRBV7-7 and TRBJ2-1; 7 nucleotides line up with TRBD1. The CDR3 sequence is 15 residues long. Germline V gene lookup returns CDR1 SSHAT and CDR2 FNYEAQ (reference sequence). CDR3 sequence reads: CASSPDRVSYNEQFF. The CDR3 DNA reads TGTGCTAGCAGCCCAGACAGGGTCTCCTACAATGAGCAGTTCTTC.

The chain uses TRBV4-1 and TRBJ2-7; D uncertain. The V gene's germline CDR1 is MGHRA and CDR2 YSYEKL. The CDR3 is made up of 13 amino acids. V was cut by 2 bases and J by 3 bases, with 8 bases left in between. This CDR3 is CASSQPGVYEQYF. CDR3 sequence (DNA): TGCGCCAGCAGCCAACCAGGCGTCTACGAGCAGTACTTC.

The chain recombines TRBV7-9 with TRBJ1-2, with 7 bases that match TRBD1. CDR3 length: 13 residues. From germline, CDR1 is SEHNR and CDR2 FQNEAQ (reference sequence). V lost 1 base to trimming and J lost 4 bases; unmatched junction nucleotides: 0. The DNA for the CDR3 is TGTGCCAGCAGCTTAGGGACAGGCTATGGCTACACCTTC. Translating it yields CASSLGTGYGYTF.

This chain connects TRBV19 to TRBJ1-2, with D unclear. This CDR3 spans 12 amino acids. Trimming took off 7 bases at V and 2 bases at J, with 8 bases between the two ends. Germline V gives CDR1 LNHDA, CDR2 SQIVND (reference sequence). CDR3 sequence reads: CASNPGNYGYTF. In nucleotides, the CDR3 is TGTGCCAGTAATCCGGGGAACTATGGCTACACCTTC.